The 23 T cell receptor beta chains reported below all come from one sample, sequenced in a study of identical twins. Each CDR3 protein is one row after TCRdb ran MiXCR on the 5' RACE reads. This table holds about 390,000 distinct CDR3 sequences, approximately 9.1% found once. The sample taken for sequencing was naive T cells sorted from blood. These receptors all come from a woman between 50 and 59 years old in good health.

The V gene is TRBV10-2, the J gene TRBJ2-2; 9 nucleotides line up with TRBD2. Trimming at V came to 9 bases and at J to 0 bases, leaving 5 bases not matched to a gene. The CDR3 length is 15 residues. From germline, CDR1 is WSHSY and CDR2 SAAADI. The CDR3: CASLAGIANTGELFF. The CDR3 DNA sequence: TGCGCCAGTCTAGCGGGGATAGCGAACACCGGGGAGCTGTTTTTT.

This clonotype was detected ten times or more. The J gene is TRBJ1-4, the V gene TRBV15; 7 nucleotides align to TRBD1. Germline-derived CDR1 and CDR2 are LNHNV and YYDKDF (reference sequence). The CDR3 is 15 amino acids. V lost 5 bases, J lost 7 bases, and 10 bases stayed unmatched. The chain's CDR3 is CATSRKQGSSEKLFF. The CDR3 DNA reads TGTGCCACCAGCCGAAAACAGGGGTCATCTGAAAAACTGTTTTTT.

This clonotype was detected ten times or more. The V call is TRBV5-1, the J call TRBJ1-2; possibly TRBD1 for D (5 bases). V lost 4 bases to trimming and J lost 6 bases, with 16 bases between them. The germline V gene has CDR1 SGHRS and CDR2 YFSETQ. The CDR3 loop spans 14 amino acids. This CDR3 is CASSKPGGADGYTF. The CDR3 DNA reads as TGCGCCAGCAGCAAACCGGGGGGAGCCGATGGCTACACCTTC. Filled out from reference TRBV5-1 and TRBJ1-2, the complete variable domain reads KAGVTQTPRYLIKTRGQQVTLSCSPISGHRSVSWYQQTPGQGLQFLFEYFSETQRNKGNFPGRFSGRQFSNSRSEMNVSTLELGDSALYLCASSKPGGADGYTFGSGTRLTVV.

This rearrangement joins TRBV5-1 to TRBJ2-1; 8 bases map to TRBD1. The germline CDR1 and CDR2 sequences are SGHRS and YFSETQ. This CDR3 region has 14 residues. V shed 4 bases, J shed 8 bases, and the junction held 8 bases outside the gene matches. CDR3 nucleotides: TGCGCCAGCAGCCGGACAGGGTTAATGGATGAGCAGTTCTTC. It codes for CASSRTGLMDEQFF.

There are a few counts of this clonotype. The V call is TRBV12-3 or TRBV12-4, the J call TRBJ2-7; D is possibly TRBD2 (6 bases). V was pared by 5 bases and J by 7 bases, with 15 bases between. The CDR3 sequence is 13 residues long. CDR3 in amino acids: CASSTGLGGEQYF. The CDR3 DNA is TGTGCCAGCAGTACGGGACTCGGTGGGGAGCAGTACTTC.

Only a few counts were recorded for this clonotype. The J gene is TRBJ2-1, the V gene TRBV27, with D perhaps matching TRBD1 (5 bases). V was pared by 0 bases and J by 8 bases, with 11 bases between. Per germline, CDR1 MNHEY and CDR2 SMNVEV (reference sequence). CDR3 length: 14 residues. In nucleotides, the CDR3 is TGTGCCAGCAGTTTATCGGTAGGGGCCGATGAGCAGTTCTTC. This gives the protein CASSLSVGADEQFF.

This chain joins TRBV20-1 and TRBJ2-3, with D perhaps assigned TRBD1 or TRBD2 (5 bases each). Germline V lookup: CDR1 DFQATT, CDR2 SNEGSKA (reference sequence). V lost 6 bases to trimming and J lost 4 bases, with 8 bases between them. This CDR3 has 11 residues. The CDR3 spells CSAGDADTQYF. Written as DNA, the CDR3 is TGCAGTGCGGGGGACGCAGATACGCAGTATTTT.

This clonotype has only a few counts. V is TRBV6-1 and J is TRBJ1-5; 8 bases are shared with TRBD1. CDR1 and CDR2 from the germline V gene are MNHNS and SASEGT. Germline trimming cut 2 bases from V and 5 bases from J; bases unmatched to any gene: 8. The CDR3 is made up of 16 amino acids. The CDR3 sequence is CASSEFPDRVDQPQHF. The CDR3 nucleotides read TGTGCCAGCAGTGAATTTCCGGACAGGGTGGATCAGCCCCAGCATTTT.

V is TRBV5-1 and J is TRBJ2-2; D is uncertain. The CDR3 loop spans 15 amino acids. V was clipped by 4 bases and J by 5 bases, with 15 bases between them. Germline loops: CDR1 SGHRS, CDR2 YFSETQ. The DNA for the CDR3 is TGCGCCAGCAGCGTTGGGCCAGCCGATACCGGGGAGCTGTTTTTT. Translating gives CASSVGPADTGELFF.

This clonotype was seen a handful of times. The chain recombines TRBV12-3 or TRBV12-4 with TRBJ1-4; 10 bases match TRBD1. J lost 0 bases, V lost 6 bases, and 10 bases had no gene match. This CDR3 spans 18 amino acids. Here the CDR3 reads CASSRDRGTSATNEKLFF. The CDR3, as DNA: TGTGCCAGCAGCCGGGACAGGGGAACCTCTGCAACTAATGAAAAACTGTTTTTT.

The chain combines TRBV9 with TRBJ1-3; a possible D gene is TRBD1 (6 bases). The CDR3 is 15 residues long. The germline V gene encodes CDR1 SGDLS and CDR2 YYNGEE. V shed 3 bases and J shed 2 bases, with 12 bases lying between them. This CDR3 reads CASSAVQGTGNTIYF. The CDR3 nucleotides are TGTGCCAGCAGCGCGGTACAGGGAACTGGAAACACCATATATTTT.

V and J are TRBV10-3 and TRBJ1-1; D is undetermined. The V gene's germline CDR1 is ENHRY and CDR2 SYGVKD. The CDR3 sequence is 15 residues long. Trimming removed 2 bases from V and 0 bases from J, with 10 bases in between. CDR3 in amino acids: CAISETDFMNTEAFF. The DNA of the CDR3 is TGTGCCATCAGTGAGACAGATTTCATGAACACTGAAGCTTTCTTT.

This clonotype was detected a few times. CDR3 amino acids: CASSFRGSSYNEQFF. The CDR3 nucleotides read TGTGCCAGCAGCTTCAGGGGTTCCTCCTACAATGAGCAGTTCTTC. This chain connects TRBV14 to TRBJ2-1, with a possible D match to TRBD1 (6 bases). CDR3 length: 15 amino acids. Germline loops: CDR1 SGHDN, CDR2 FVKESK. V lost 5 bases, J lost 0 bases, and 11 bases lay in between.

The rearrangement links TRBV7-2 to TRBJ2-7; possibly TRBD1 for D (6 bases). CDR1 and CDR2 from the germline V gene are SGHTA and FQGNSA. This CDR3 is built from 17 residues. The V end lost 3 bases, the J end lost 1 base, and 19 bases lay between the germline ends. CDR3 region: CASSLDPPQGRSYEQYF. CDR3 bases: TGTGCCAGCAGCTTGGACCCCCCACAGGGTAGATCCTACGAGCAGTACTTC.

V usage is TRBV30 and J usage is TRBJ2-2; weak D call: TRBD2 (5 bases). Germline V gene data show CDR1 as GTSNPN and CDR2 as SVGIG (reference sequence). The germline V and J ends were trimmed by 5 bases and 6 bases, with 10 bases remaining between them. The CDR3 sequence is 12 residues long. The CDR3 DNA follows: TGTGCCTGGGGGGAGAGTCCCGGGGAGCTGTTTTTT. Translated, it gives CAWGESPGELFF.

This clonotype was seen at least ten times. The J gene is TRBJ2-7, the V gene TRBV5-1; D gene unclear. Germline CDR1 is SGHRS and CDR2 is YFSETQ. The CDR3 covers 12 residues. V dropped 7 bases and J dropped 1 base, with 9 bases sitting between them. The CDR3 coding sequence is TGCGCCAGCGGGGTAGGGTCCTACGAGCAGTACTTC. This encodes CASGVGSYEQYF. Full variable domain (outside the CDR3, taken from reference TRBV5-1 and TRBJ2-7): KAGVTQTPRYLIKTRGQQVTLSCSPISGHRSVSWYQQTPGQGLQFLFEYFSETQRNKGNFPGRFSGRQFSNSRSEMNVSTLELGDSALYLCASGVGSYEQYFGPGTRLTVT.

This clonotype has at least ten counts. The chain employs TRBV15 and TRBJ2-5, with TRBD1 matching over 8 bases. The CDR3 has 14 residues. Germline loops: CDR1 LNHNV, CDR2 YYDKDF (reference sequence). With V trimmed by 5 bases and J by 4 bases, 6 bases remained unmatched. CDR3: CATSSTGERETQYF. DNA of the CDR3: TGTGCCACCAGCTCGACAGGGGAGCGAGAGACCCAGTACTTC.

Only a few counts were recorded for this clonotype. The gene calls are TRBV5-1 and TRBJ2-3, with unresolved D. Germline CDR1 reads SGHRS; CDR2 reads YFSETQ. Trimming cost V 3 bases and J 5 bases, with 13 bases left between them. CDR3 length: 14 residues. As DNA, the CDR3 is TGCGCCAGCAGCTATACAGATTTTCAAGATACGCAGTATTTT. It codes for CASSYTDFQDTQYF.

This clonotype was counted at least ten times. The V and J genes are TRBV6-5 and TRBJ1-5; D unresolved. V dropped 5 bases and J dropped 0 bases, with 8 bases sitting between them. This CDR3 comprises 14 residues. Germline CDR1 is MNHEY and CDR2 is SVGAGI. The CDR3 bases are TGTGCCAGCAGTACTCGGGCTAGCAATCAGCCCCAGCATTTT. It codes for CASSTRASNQPQHF.

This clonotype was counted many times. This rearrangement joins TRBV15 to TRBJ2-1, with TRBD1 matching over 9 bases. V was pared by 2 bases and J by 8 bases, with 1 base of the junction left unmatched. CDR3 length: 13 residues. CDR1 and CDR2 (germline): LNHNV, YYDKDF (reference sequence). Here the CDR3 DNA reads TGTGCCACCAGCAGAACAGGGGGCGATGAGCAGTTCTTC. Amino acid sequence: CATSRTGGDEQFF.

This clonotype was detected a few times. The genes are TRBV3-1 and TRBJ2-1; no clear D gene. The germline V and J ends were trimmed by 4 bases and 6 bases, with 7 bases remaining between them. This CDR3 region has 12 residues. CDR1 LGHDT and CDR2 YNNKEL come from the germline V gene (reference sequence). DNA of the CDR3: TGTGCCAGCAGCCGGGGATTCAATGAGCAGTTCTTC. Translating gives CASSRGFNEQFF.

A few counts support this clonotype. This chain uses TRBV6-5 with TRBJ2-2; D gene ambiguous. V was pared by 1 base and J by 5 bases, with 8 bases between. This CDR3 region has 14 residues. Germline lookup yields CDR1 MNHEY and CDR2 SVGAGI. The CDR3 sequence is CASSYFTSTGELFF. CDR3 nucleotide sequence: TGTGCCAGCAGTTACTTTACAAGTACCGGGGAGCTGTTTTTT.

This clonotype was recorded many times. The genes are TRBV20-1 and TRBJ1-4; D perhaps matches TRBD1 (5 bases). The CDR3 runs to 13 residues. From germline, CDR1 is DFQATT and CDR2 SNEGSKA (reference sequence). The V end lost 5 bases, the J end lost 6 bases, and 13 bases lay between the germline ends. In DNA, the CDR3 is TGCAGTGCTTCCCGGGCGGGGGATGAAAAACTGTTTTTT. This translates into CSASRAGDEKLFF.